What follows are 25 T cell receptor beta chains derived from one specimen sequenced in a study of Ad26.COV2.S vaccination and SARS-CoV-2 variants. The treatment here: 15 to 20 received Ad26.COV2.S at low or high dose, single or two shots; 5 received placebo; per-sample allocation not given. The samples date from day 63 after the first vaccine or placebo injection. The data were produced by immunoSEQ multiplex PCR, yet TCRdb's version contains in-frame clones alone and is incomplete. The sample yields 300,000 to 350,000 clones, 90% seen once. The sequencing here drew on peripheral blood, taken in a trial of Ad26.COV2.S vaccine versus placebo. The receptors derive from a person aged 18-60 years who received the Ad26.COV2.S COVID-19 vaccine or a placebo.

The chain couples TRBV2 to TRBJ1-1; tentative D call: TRBD1 (5 bases). Germline V gene lookup returns CDR1 SNHLY and CDR2 FYNNEI. This CDR3 region has 14 residues. The V gene lost 2 bases and the J gene lost 3 bases, with 10 bases spanning the gap. CDR3 protein: CASSEYIRDTEAFF. CDR3 DNA sequence: TGTGCCAGCAGTGAATATATCAGGGACACTGAAGCTTTCTTT.

Ten or more counts support this clone. The rearrangement uses TRBV11-2 and TRBJ2-1; TRBD2 agrees at 11 bases. CDR1 and CDR2 (germline): SGHAT, FQNNGV. CDR3 length: 15 amino acids. V dropped 2 bases and J dropped 7; count of bases not matched to a gene: 4. CDR3 coding DNA: TGTGCCAGCAGCTTAAATAGCGGGAGGGCGAATGAGCAGTTCTTC. Amino acids: CASSLNSGRANEQFF.

J is TRBJ1-2 and V is TRBV9; possible D gene TRBD1, 6 bases. Deletions cut 0 bases from V and 4 bases from J, with 10 bases between. The CDR3 extends over 14 amino acids. Germline V lookup: CDR1 SGDLS, CDR2 YYNGEE. The CDR3 DNA reads TGTGCCAGCAGCGTAGAAGACAGGCCCTATGGCTACACCTTC. The encoded protein is CASSVEDRPYGYTF.

J is TRBJ2-4 and V is TRBV12-3 or TRBV12-4; TRBD2 matches at 7 bases. V lost 8 bases to trimming and J lost 4 bases; unmatched junction nucleotides: 2. The CDR3 spans 12 residues. CDR3 DNA: TGTGCCAGCGCGGGGGTGAAAAACATTCAGTACTTC. It codes for CASAGVKNIQYF.

The chain recombines TRBV10-3 with TRBJ1-5; 8 nucleotides line up with TRBD1. The CDR3 is 14 residues long. J lost 5 bases, V lost 5 bases, and 5 bases had no gene match. The germline V gene encodes CDR1 ENHRY and CDR2 SYGVKD. The CDR3 DNA follows: TGTGCCATCAGTTCAGGGGGCGGGGATCAGCCCCAGCATTTT. This sequence encodes CAISSGGGDQPQHF.

The count of this clone is one. This rearrangement joins TRBV2 to TRBJ2-7; D remains unclear. The V end was cut by 8 bases, the J end by 7 bases, with 12 bases between. Germline V CDR1 and CDR2: SNHLY, FYNNEI. The CDR3 consists of 11 residues. CDR3 coding DNA: TGTGCCAGCGGCAAGGAAACGGAGCAGTACTTC. Protein product: CASGKETEQYF.

The rearrangement links TRBV3-1 (or the pseudogene TRBV3-2) to TRBJ1-1; maybe TRBD1 (6 bases). Germline CDR1 reads LGHDT; CDR2 reads YNNKEL (reference sequence). The length of the CDR3 is 11 residues. Trimming removed 4 bases at V and 9 bases at J, with 9 bases between. The CDR3 loop is CASSLQGQAFF. As DNA, the CDR3 is TGTGCCAGCAGCCTACAGGGCCAAGCTTTCTTT.

The J gene is TRBJ1-2, the V gene TRBV25-1; the D gene is possibly TRBD1 (6 bases). Germline V gene data show CDR1 as MGHDK and CDR2 as SYGVNS. The V end lost 3 bases, the J end lost 8 bases, and 22 bases lay between the germline ends. This CDR3 spans 16 amino acids. In DNA form, the CDR3 reads TGTGCCAGCAGTGACCGTGGACAGTTCGACGCGGCGGGCTACACCTTC. It yields the protein CASSDRGQFDAAGYTF.

V and J are TRBV19 and TRBJ2-2; D is uncertain. This CDR3 contains 12 residues. V lost 3 bases and J lost 5, with 4 bases in between. Germline loops: CDR1 LNHDA, CDR2 SQIVND (reference sequence). The CDR3 protein is CASSMVTGELFF. The CDR3 DNA reads as TGTGCCAGTAGTATGGTGACCGGGGAGCTGTTTTTT.

The CDR3 coding sequence is TGCGCCAGCAGCCAAGAGAAAGGGGGAAGGAACACTGAAGCTTTCTTT. It translates to CASSQEKGGRNTEAFF. The V call is TRBV4-1, the J call TRBJ1-1; possibly TRBD1 for D (6 bases). This CDR3 has 16 amino acids. CDR1 and CDR2 (germline): MGHRA, YSYEKL. V lost 0 bases and J lost 1, with 12 bases in between.

This clone was detected only a few times. The chain carries TRBV7-9 and TRBJ1-6; D gene unclear. V was clipped by 3 bases and J by 7 bases, with 7 bases between them. This CDR3 is 13 amino acids long. Germline V gene sequence: CDR1 SEHNR, CDR2 FQNEAQ (reference sequence). The CDR3 nucleotides read TGTGCCAGCAGCTTGGACCAAAATTCACCCCTCCACTTT. It yields the protein CASSLDQNSPLHF.

The chain employs TRBV4-1 and TRBJ1-1, with unresolved D. CDR1 and CDR2 from the germline V gene are MGHRA and YSYEKL. This CDR3 region has 13 residues. With 0 bases removed from V and 5 bases from J, the gap between germline ends came to 7 bases. The CDR3 protein is CASSQEGDTEAFF. CDR3 sequence (DNA): TGCGCCAGCAGCCAAGAGGGTGATACTGAAGCTTTCTTT.

V usage is TRBV6-5 and J usage is TRBJ2-5, with D hard to call. Trimming pared 2 bases from V and 5 bases from J, leaving 9 bases between. This CDR3 comprises 13 residues. CDR1 and CDR2 (germline): MNHEY, SVGAGI. CDR3 region: CASSYPREETQYF. The CDR3 DNA follows: TGTGCCAGCAGTTACCCTCGAGAGGAGACCCAGTACTTC.

This clone was recorded a few times. This chain's CDR3 is CASKTGTGDEKLFF. The CDR3 DNA follows: TGTGCCAGCAAAACCGGGACGGGTGATGAAAAACTGTTTTTT. V usage is TRBV6-5 and J usage is TRBJ1-4; D is possibly TRBD1 (5 bases). Trimming cost V 7 bases and J 6 bases, with 15 bases left between them. This CDR3 has 14 amino acids. Germline V CDR1 and CDR2: MNHEY, SVGAGI.

The chain is built from TRBV11-2 and TRBJ1-6; D might be TRBD1 (5 bases). In germline, CDR1 is SGHAT, CDR2 FQNNGV. CDR3 length: 15 residues. V lost 0 bases and J 4 bases, leaving 7 bases between the germline ends. As DNA, the CDR3 is TGTGCCAGCAGCTTAGACAGGGCGTATAATTCACCCCTCCACTTT. It translates to CASSLDRAYNSPLHF. The full variable domain, in which reference TRBV11-2 and TRBJ1-6 provide the parts outside the CDR3, is EAGVAQSPRYKIIEKRQSVAFWCNPISGHATLYWYQQILGQGPKLLIQFQNNGVVDDSQLPKDRFSAERLKGVDSTLKIQPAKLEDSAVYLCASSLDRAYNSPLHFGNGTRLTVT.

In nucleotides, the CDR3 is TGTGCCACCAGCGAGGGCCGTGAGGACAATGAGCAGTTCTTC. Translation: CATSEGREDNEQFF. The chain uses TRBV15 and TRBJ2-1; D is perhaps TRBD2 (5 bases). Germline assignment: CDR1 LNHNV and CDR2 YYDKDF (reference sequence). Trimming pared 5 bases from V and 5 bases from J, leaving 13 bases between. This CDR3 region has 14 residues.

V is TRBV7-8 and J is TRBJ1-1, with D possibly being TRBD1 (5 bases). The CDR3 contains 12 residues. Germline V gene lookup returns CDR1 SGHVS and CDR2 FQNEAQ. V lost 4 bases and J lost 5, with 8 bases in between. In DNA, the CDR3 is TGTGCCAGCAGCTCGCAGGGTACTGAAGCTTTCTTT. Translating it yields CASSSQGTEAFF.

This chain's CDR3 is CASSLLSTDTQYF. CDR3 nucleotide sequence: TGTGCCAGCAGCTTATTATCCACAGATACGCAGTATTTT. V usage is TRBV5-6 and J usage is TRBJ2-3; D gene uncertain. Trimming removed 2 bases from V and 2 bases from J, with 6 bases in between. Germline CDR1 and CDR2: SGHDT and YYEEEE. The CDR3 loop spans 13 amino acids.

The rearrangement joins TRBV25-1 to TRBJ1-1; unclear D gene. The CDR3 spans 13 residues. Trimming stripped 3 bases from V and 6 bases from J, with 11 bases between. Germline assignment: CDR1 MGHDK and CDR2 SYGVNS. This CDR3 is CASSDSPGAEAFF. The CDR3 bases are TGTGCCAGCAGTGACAGTCCGGGTGCTGAAGCTTTCTTT.

This sequence joins TRBV7-3 and TRBJ2-3; D remains ambiguous. CDR1 and CDR2 (germline): SGHTA, FQGTGA. This CDR3 spans 13 amino acids. V was trimmed by 1 base and J by 1 base, leaving 3 bases between them. This CDR3 reads CASSLIGTDTQYF. Here the CDR3 DNA reads TGTGCCAGCAGCTTAATCGGCACAGATACGCAGTATTTT.

This rearrangement joins TRBV2 to TRBJ1-2; D is unclear. V was clipped by 8 bases and J by 6 bases, with 10 bases between them. Germline CDR1 SNHLY, CDR2 FYNNEI. There are 11 residues in the CDR3. CDR3 sequence reads: CASVGRDGYTF. Written as DNA, the CDR3 is TGTGCCAGCGTGGGAAGGGATGGCTACACCTTC.

This chain uses TRBV20-1 with TRBJ1-2; TRBD1 agrees at 7 bases. This CDR3 contains 11 residues. Trimming removed 5 bases from V and 7 bases from J; junction bases left unmatched: 4. Germline-derived CDR1 and CDR2 are DFQATT and SNEGSKA (reference sequence). DNA of the CDR3: TGCAGTGCTCAGACAGGGTTTGGCTACACCTTC. Translated: CSAQTGFGYTF.

The chain carries TRBV6-4 and TRBJ1-2; TRBD1 matches 10 bases. V shed 0 bases and J 6 bases; nucleotides not matched to a gene: 4. The germline CDR1 and CDR2 sequences are MRHNA and SNTAGT. This CDR3 contains 15 residues. In nucleotides, the CDR3 is TGTGCCAGCAGTGACTCAACCGGGACAGGGGATGGCTACACCTTC. It yields the protein CASSDSTGTGDGYTF.

The rearrangement joins TRBV2 to TRBJ2-1; 11 nucleotides line up with TRBD2. The junction had 5 bases not matched to a gene; V was cut back by 4 bases and J by 9 bases. CDR3 length equals 14 residues. Germline loops: CDR1 SNHLY, CDR2 FYNNEI. CDR3 sequence reads: CASSGSGGAVEQFF. Here the CDR3 DNA reads TGTGCCAGCAGTGGTAGCGGGGGGGCGGTTGAGCAGTTCTTC.

The chain carries TRBV4-1 and TRBJ2-7; D may be TRBD2 (5 bases). Per germline, CDR1 MGHRA and CDR2 YSYEKL. V gave up 1 base and J gave up 3 bases, with 10 bases separating them. The CDR3 totals 14 residues. CDR3 bases: TGCGCCAGCAGCCAAGCGGGAACTGACTACGAGCAGTACTTC. Translating gives CASSQAGTDYEQYF.